This T cell receptor (beta chain) was observed in a study of blood T cells in healthy people across ages. Alongside a J-beta primer mix, a sample-barcoded 5' primer served in a second PCR lasting roughly 7 to 11 cycles. TCRdb processed the 5' RACE reads anew with MiXCR; each CDR3 protein has one entry. The profile covers about 1.8 million distinct CDR3 sequences, with 49% appearing a single time and about 2.1% taken by the ten largest. General observations from the study: Per million T cells, TCR beta diversity dropped about linearly as age rose.

As concerns this clonotype: Its antigen is still unknown.

The source of this sequence is a woman between 40 and 50 years old in good health. The sequenced material came from blood.

The CDR3 loop is CASSFPQGGDEQYF. The CDR3 bases are TGCGCCAGCAGCTTTCCACAGGGGGGCGATGAGCAGTACTTC. The chain uses TRBV5-1 and TRBJ2-5; 8 bases are shared with TRBD1. This CDR3 is built from 14 residues. In germline, CDR1 is SGHRS, CDR2 YFSETQ. J lost 11 bases, V lost 2 bases, and 11 bases had no gene match.